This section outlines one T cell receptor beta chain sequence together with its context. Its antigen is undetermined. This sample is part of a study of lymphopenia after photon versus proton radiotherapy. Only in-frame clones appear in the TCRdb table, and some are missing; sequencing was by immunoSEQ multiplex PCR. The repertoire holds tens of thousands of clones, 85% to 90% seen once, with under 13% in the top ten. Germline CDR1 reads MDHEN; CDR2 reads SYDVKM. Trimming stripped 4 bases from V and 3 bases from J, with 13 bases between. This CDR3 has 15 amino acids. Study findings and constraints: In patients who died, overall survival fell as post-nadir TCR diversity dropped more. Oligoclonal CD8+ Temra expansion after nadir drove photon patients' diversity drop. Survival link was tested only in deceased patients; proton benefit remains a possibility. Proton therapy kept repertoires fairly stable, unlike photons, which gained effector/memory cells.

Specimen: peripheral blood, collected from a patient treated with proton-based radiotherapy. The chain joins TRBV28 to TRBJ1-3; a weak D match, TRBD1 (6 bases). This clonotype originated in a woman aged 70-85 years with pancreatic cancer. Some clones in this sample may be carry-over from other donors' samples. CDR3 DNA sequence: TGTGCCAGCAGTTCAACAGGGACCCTTGGAAACACCATATATTTT. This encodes CASSSTGTLGNTIYF.